This record covers a single TCR beta chain. No antigen is known for it. No base quality values were provided; no much bigger clone lies one nucleotide off. This record belongs to a study of blood T cells in healthy people across ages (dated by TCRdb to about 2015). About the study as a whole: In model experiments, template switching captured about one uniquely barcoded TCR beta cDNA molecule for every two T cells. Using deep sequencing normalized with unique cDNA molecular identifiers, the study measured how TCR beta repertoire diversity changes with age. To avoid experimental bias, donors of different ages were randomly spread across the sequencing lanes. For two donors (one aged 18 to 30 and one aged 80 or older), the study analyzed two additional independent replicas of 1 million unique cDNA reads from the same blood draw. Donors were grouped into four age groups: young (average approximately 15 years), middle-aged (around 39), aged (about 59) and long-lived (approximately 75).

At the junction V is shortened by 8 bases and J by 5 bases; bases outside the gene matches: 7. The CDR3 covers 12 residues, taking in both the cysteine and the phenylalanine. Only the CDR3 DNA stays, 36 bases, in frame from base 1. For CDR1 and CDR2, the germline V gene (reference sequence) lists DFQATT and SNEGSKA. The 35 to 40 donors, aged about 6 to 100 years, were systemically healthy Caucasian individuals from Russia. Each donor gave ten milliliters of peripheral blood, drawn into EDTA-treated Vacutainer tubes. Ficoll-Paque density-gradient centrifugation was used to isolate PBMCs, with at least 6 million obtained per sample. Total RNA, at least 6 micrograms per sample, was extracted from PBMCs with Trizol reagent. For every donor, flow cytometry on a PBMC aliquot measured the percentage of naive CD45RAhigh/CD27high T cells. Libraries came from 5' RACE. Sequencing took place on an Illumina HiSeq 2500. A second about 7 to 11 cycle PCR used a sample-barcoded 5' primer and a J-beta primer mix. A template-switch 5' adaptor carrying 12 random nucleotides introduced a unique molecular identifier onto each TCR beta cDNA molecule. At least 2.5 million CDR3-containing paired-end reads were obtained from each sample. First-strand cDNA synthesis was performed from all RNA using the Mint cDNA synthesis kit, with priming by a TRBC-specific oligonucleotide. Following uracil-DNA glycosylase treatment, a first 18-cycle PCR with universal primers M1SS and BC2_uni_R was performed on all cDNA. In the original analysis: Normalization of each sample was performed by random selection of 1 million high-quality reads, each carrying a distinct molecular identifier. Instead of being binned into consensus sequences, reads that shared molecular identifiers were thrown out. MiTCR, run with a Q25 quality threshold and the strictest error-elimination algorithm, handled CDR3 identification, clonotype clustering and error correction. A nonparametric unseen species model with Euler transformation was used to estimate a lower bound on total TCR beta diversity. The public reads were quality trimmed at Q25 with fastp and then assembled into clones with MiXCR by TCRdb, keeping productive beta chains. All rows with the same CDR3 protein become a single entry with the most common DNA and genes. None of the V and J calls come from the authors' own analysis; TCRdb made them. This sample is represented by about 680,000 distinct CDR3 sequences; roughly 50% of them were singletons. The ten largest clones add up to around a third of the sample.

What the study reported, not specific to this receptor: Observed TCR beta diversity per million T cells fell roughly linearly with age, and a significant reduction was already apparent by age roughly 40. Because the CMV infection status of the donors was unknown, age-related changes in expanded clonotypes may potentially have been confounded. Bulk unsorted PBMC profiling prevented conclusive comparison of naive and antigen-experienced compartments. The long-lived group showed more naive CD4+ T cells, fewer expanded clones and increased TCR diversity than the aged group, suggesting age selection. There was a strong correlation between observed TCR beta diversity and the percentage of naive T cells measured by flow cytometry. Estimates of total diversity based on one million sequenced T cells were considered lower bounds and underestimates.

This chain joins TRBV20-1 to TRBJ1-1, with 8 central nucleotides matching TRBD1. The sample was blood. The clonotype originates from a woman aged 60-70 years in good health. For the CDR3, the sequence is CSPGQGQTEAFF. At the DNA level, the sequence is TGCAGTCCCGGACAGGGCCAGACTGAAGCTTTCTTT.